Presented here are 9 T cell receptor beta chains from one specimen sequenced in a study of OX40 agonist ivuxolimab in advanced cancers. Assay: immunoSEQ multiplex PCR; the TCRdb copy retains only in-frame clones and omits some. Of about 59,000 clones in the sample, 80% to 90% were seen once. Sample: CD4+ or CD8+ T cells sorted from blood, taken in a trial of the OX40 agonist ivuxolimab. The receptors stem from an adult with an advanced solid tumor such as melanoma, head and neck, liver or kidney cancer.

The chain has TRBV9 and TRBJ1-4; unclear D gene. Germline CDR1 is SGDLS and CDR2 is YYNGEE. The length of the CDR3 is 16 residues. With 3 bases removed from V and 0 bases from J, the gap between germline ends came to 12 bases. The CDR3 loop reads CASSDRPVTTNEKLFF. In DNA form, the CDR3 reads TGTGCCAGCAGCGACCGACCGGTTACAACTAATGAAAAACTGTTTTTT.

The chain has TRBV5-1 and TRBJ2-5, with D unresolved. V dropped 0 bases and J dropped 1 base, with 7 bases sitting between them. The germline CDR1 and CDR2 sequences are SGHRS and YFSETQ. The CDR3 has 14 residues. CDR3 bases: TGCGCCAGCAGCTTGGGGCGGTCCCAAGAGACCCAGTACTTC. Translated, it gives CASSLGRSQETQYF.

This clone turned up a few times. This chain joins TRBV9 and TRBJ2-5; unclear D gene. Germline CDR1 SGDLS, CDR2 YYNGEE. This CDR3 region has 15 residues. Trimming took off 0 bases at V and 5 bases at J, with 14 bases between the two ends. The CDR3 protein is CASSVDLARAETQYF. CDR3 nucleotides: TGTGCCAGCAGCGTAGACCTGGCCCGGGCGGAGACCCAGTACTTC.

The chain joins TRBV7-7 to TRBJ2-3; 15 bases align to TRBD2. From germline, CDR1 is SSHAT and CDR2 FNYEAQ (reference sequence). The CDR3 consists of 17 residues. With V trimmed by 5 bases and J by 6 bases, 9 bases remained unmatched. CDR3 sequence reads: CASSKGLAGGLGDTQYF. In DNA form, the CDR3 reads TGTGCCAGCAGCAAGGGACTAGCGGGGGGCCTAGGGGATACGCAGTATTTT.

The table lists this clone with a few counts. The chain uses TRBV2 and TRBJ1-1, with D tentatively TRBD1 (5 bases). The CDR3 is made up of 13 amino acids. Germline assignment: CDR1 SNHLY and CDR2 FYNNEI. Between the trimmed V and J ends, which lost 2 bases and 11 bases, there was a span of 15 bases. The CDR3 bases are TGTGCCAGCAGTGAAAGTGGGGGATTAGGTGCTTTCTTT. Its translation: CASSESGGLGAFF.

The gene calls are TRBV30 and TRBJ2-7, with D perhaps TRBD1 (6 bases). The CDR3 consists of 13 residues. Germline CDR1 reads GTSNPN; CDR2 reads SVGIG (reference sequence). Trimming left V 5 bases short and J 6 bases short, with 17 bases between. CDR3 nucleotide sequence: TGTGCCTGGTCGTCCGGGACAATGGGCGAGCAGTACTTC. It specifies CAWSSGTMGEQYF.

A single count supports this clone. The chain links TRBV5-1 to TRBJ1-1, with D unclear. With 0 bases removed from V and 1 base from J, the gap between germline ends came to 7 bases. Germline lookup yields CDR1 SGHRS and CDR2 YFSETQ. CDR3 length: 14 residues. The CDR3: CASSLEGSNTEAFF. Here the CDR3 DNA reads TGCGCCAGCAGCTTGGAAGGGTCGAACACTGAAGCTTTCTTT.

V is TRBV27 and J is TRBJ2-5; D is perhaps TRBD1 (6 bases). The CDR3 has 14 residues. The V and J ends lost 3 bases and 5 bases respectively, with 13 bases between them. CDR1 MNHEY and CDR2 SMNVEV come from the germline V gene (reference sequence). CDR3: CASSFTGFGETQYF. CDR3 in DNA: TGTGCCAGCAGTTTCACAGGGTTTGGGGAGACCCAGTACTTC.

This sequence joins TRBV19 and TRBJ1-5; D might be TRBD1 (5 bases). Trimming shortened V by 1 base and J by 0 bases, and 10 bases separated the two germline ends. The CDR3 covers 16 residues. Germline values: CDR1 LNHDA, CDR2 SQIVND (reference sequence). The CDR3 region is CASSIAGGNSNQPQHF. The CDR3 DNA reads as TGTGCCAGTAGTATAGCTGGGGGGAATAGCAATCAGCCCCAGCATTTT.